A single sample is the source of the 14 T cell receptor beta chains below, sequenced in a study of T cell clonality in common variable immunodeficiency. Assay used: immunoSEQ multiplex PCR; TCRdb lists only in-frame clones, some missing. The repertoire shows approximately 60,000 clones, none seen only once; the top ten take over 0.8%. The sample taken for sequencing was peripheral blood mononuclear cells. The receptors were sampled from a person aged 18 to 75 in good health.

The table lists this clone with many counts. Read data end 3 residues before the CDR3 end; the end is taken from the germline J gene. The rearrangement uses TRBV18 and TRBJ2-6; D unclear. Germline lookup yields CDR1 KGHSH and CDR2 LQKENI. Trimming left V 5 bases short and J 0 bases short, with 14 bases between. The CDR3 is 17 residues long. The CDR3 protein is CASSIQNTYSGANVLTF. The part of the CDR3 DNA that was read is TGTGCCAGCTCAATACAGAACACCTACTCTGGGGCCAACGTC.

This clone appeared many times. The read gets to within 3 residues of the CDR3 end, and the germline J gene fills in the rest. This sequence joins TRBV19 and TRBJ1-1; TRBD1 matches 11 bases. The CDR3 loop spans 17 amino acids. Germline V lookup: CDR1 LNHDA, CDR2 SQIVND (reference sequence). V gave up 6 bases and J gave up 7 bases; unmatched junction bases: 16. The CDR3 here is CASSPPPRDRGRNEAFF. The sequenced CDR3 bases are TGTGCCAGTAGCCCCCCTCCCCGGGACAGGGGGAGAAATGAA.

This clone was detected many times. The read falls 3 residues short of the CDR3 end, and the missing part is taken from the germline J gene. This chain joins TRBV10-1 and TRBJ2-3, with D possibly matching TRBD1 (5 bases). Trimming took 10 bases from V and 1 from J, leaving 12 bases between them. CDR1 WNHNN and CDR2 SYGVQD come from the germline V gene (reference sequence). The CDR3 is 13 amino acids. The sequenced CDR3 bases are TGCGCCACGTCAGGACAAGGCACAGATACG. This sequence encodes CATSGQGTDT. The full-length CDR3 reads as CATSGQGTDTQYF.

This clone was counted ten times or more. The read stops 3 residues short of the end of the CDR3; the missing end is completed from the germline J gene. The chain employs TRBV12-3 or TRBV12-4 and TRBJ2-4; 7 bases map to TRBD1. V lost 7 bases and J lost 8; bases outside the gene matches: 8. The CDR3 is 13 residues long. CDR3 sequence reads: CASTPTGDHIQYF. The part of the CDR3 DNA that was read is TGTGCCAGCACCCCAACAGGGGATCACATT.

This clone was seen repeatedly, ten times or more. The observed sequence ends 3 residues before the CDR3 terminus, with the missing tail filled in from the germline J gene. The chain employs TRBV19 and TRBJ1-4, with 8 bases lining up with TRBD1. V trimming: 10 bases; J trimming: 8 bases; junction bases outside the gene matches: 9. Germline CDR1 and CDR2: LNHDA and SQIVND (reference sequence). There are 13 residues in the CDR3. CDR3 amino acids: CATTDREEEKLFF. The sequenced part of the CDR3 DNA is TGTGCCACTACGGACAGGGAGGAGGAAAAA.

This clone was detected ten times or more. Incomplete CDR3 DNA: TGCGCCAGCAGCTTGAGCAGCCAGGGGGAGACG. The encoded protein is CASSLSSQGET. The full CDR3 is CASSLSSQGETQYF. The rearrangement joins TRBV5-1 to TRBJ2-3; 7 bases map to TRBD1. Read data end 3 residues before the CDR3 end; the end is taken from the germline J gene. Germline V gene sequence: CDR1 SGHRS, CDR2 YFSETQ. CDR3 size: 14 residues.

There are many counts of this clone. The read stops 3 residues short of the end of the CDR3; the missing end is completed from the germline J gene. The V call is TRBV10-3, the J call TRBJ2-5, with 8 bases matching TRBD1. With V trimmed by 6 bases and J by 4 bases, 7 bases remained unmatched. Germline assignment: CDR1 ENHRY and CDR2 SYGVKD. The CDR3 length is 14 residues. Incomplete CDR3 DNA: TGTGCCATCAGGAGGGTTGGACAGGGAGAGACC. Translated: CAIRRVGQGET. The whole CDR3 reads CAIRRVGQGETQYF.

The sample holds many counts of this clone. With the read ending 3 residues before the CDR3 end, the germline J gene is used to fill in that end. The chain combines TRBV5-6 with TRBJ1-2; TRBD1 might be the D (5 bases). Looked up from germline, CDR1 is SGHDT and CDR2 is YYEEEE. The length of the CDR3 is 15 residues. The CDR3: CASSLVGLSTSGYTF. The part of the CDR3 DNA that was read is TGTGCCAGCAGCTTGGTGGGACTTTCGACGTCGGGC.

This clone was recorded many times. Coverage ceases 3 residues before the CDR3 finishes, and the germline J gene fills in the end. This rearrangement joins TRBV6-2 or TRBV6-3 to TRBJ2-1, with a possible D match to TRBD1 (5 bases). Germline V gene sequence: CDR1 MNHEY, CDR2 SVGEGT. The germline V and J ends were trimmed by 2 bases and 4 bases, with 9 bases remaining between them. The CDR3 has 14 residues. CDR3: CASSYRQSYNEQFF. The sequenced CDR3 bases are TGTGCCAGCAGTTACCGACAGTCTTACAATGAG.

This clone was picked up many times. From the germline J gene comes the end of the CDR3, since the read stops 3 residues before it. The rearrangement links TRBV2 to TRBJ1-1; no clear D gene. Trimming stripped 8 bases from V and 6 bases from J, with 10 bases between. This CDR3 comprises 11 residues. CDR1 is SNHLY, CDR2 FYNNEI, per germline. The CDR3 is CASVAVSEAFF. CDR3 DNA, as far as it was read: TGTGCCAGCGTGGCAGTTTCTGAA. Looking up the rest from reference TRBV2 and TRBJ1-1 gives the full variable domain: EPEVTQTPSHQVTQMGQEVILRCVPISNHLYFYWYRQILGQKVEFLVSFYNNEISEKSEIFDDQFSVERPDGSNFTLKIRSTKLEDSAMYFCASVAVSEAFFGQGTRLTVV.

This clone was observed a few times. The sequenced fragment ends 3 residues before the CDR3 boundary, so the rest is inferred from the germline J gene. The chain links TRBV7-2 to TRBJ2-3; D unresolved. Germline V gives CDR1 SGHTA, CDR2 FQGNSA. This CDR3 has 15 amino acids. The CDR3 spells CASSWLGDSNQPQYF. CDR3 DNA (partial): TGTGCCAGCAGCTGGTTGGGTGATAGCAATCAGCCG.

Ten or more counts support this clone. The read ends 3 residues before the CDR3 terminus; that terminus is restored from the germline J gene. V gene TRBV5-4 combines with J gene TRBJ2-2, with 7 bases fitting TRBD2. With V trimmed by 5 bases and J by 4 bases, 11 bases remained unmatched. The CDR3 is made up of 16 amino acids. Germline V gives CDR1 SGHNT, CDR2 YYREEE (reference sequence). The CDR3 DNA, read in part, is TGTGCCAGCAGTTTCAGGAAGGTAGCGGGCACCGGGGAG. Translation gives CASSFRKVAGTGE. The full CDR3 reads CASSFRKVAGTGELFF. The whole variable domain, filled in from reference TRBV5-4 and TRBJ2-2, reads ETGVTQSPTHLIKTRGQQVTLRCSSQSGHNTVSWYQQALGQGPQFIFQYYREEENGRGNFPPRFSGLQFPNYSSELNVNALELDDSALYLCASSFRKVAGTGELFFGEGSRLTVL.

The table lists this clone with a few counts. The read stops 3 residues short of the end of the CDR3; the missing end is completed from the germline J gene. This chain connects TRBV19 to TRBJ2-2, with D unresolved. This CDR3 is built from 13 residues. Looked up from germline, CDR1 is LNHDA and CDR2 is SQIVND (reference sequence). The sequenced part of the CDR3 DNA is TGTGCCAGTAGTATCGGGTCTGCCAACGTG. Its translation is CASSIGSANV. The entire CDR3 sequence reads CASSIGSANVLFF.

This clone was seen only a few times. The read ends 3 residues before the CDR3 terminus; that terminus is restored from the germline J gene. The chain has TRBV7-2 and TRBJ2-1; TRBD2 matches at 7 bases. With V trimmed by 4 bases and J by 9 bases, 9 bases remained unmatched. Germline V CDR1 and CDR2: SGHTA, FQGNSA. The CDR3 is made up of 14 amino acids. The DNA read from the CDR3 is TGTGCCAGCAGCTCCGGACTAGTCAGCGGTGAG. Translating gives CASSSGLVSGE. The complete CDR3 sequence is CASSSGLVSGEQFF.